One and the same sample provided the 5 T cell receptor beta chains below, sequenced in a study of shared clonotypes between healthy human individuals (dated by TCRdb to the early 2020s). Libraries came from the immunoSEQ multiplex PCR assay. Drawn from immuneACCESS, this table holds only the in-frame rearrangements with V and J called that TCRdb kept. Clones are partly lost; checked studies trace under half to an unresolved V gene and leave the rest unexplained. The sample table records 550,000 to 850,000 clones; approximately 79% of these occur just once. The top ten clones comprise approximately 1.8% of the sample. Sequencing was performed on memory CD4+ T cells sorted from blood. What the cell subset or site label conveys for this sample: CD45RA-negative fraction. These receptor sequences come from a woman aged 25-40 years in good health.

The genes are TRBV30 and TRBJ2-1, with 11 bases identical to TRBD2. CDR3 size: 18 residues. Unmatched junction bases numbered 12, after V lost 2 bases and J lost 3 bases. Germline values: CDR1 GTSNPN, CDR2 SVGIG (reference sequence). In DNA, the CDR3 is TGTGCCTGGAGTACATCGATGACTAGCGGGGCTATCTACAATGAGCAGTTCTTC. Translating gives CAWSTSMTSGAIYNEQFF.

This clone was detected only a few times. The genes are TRBV19 and TRBJ1-2; 7 positions agree with TRBD1. Per germline, CDR1 LNHDA and CDR2 SQIVND (reference sequence). J was trimmed by 2 bases and V by 9 bases; bases with no gene match: 12. The CDR3 runs 15 residues. The CDR3 here is CASRNRDSLNYGYTF. The CDR3 DNA reads TGTGCCAGCCGAAACCGGGACAGCCTCAACTATGGCTACACCTTC.

This chain uses TRBV6-5 with TRBJ1-2, with 9 bases identical to TRBD1. This CDR3 spans 14 amino acids. The germline gives CDR1 MNHEY, CDR2 SVGAGI. V lost 4 bases, J lost 7 bases, and 7 bases stayed unmatched. The DNA of the CDR3 is TGTGCCAGCAGTTTCCGGGACAGGGTGGGTGGCTACACCTTC. Its translation is CASSFRDRVGGYTF.

The chain carries TRBV4-1 and TRBJ2-5; maybe TRBD1 (6 bases). Matching the DNA end better, TRBJ2-7 makes the J call doubtful. Germline CDR1 reads MGHRA; CDR2 reads YSYEKL. The CDR3 has 11 amino acids. CDR3 region: CASSPGDEQYF. The CDR3 DNA reads TGCGCCAGCAGCCCAGGGGACGAGCAGTACTTC.

The gene calls are TRBV6-1 and TRBJ1-2; 8 positions agree with TRBD1. CDR1 and CDR2 from the germline V gene are MNHNS and SASEGT. The V gene end was trimmed by 0 bases and the J gene end by 8 bases; junction bases not matched to a gene: 8. The CDR3 totals 15 residues. CDR3 amino acids: CASSEARGQVIGYTF. The DNA for the CDR3 is TGTGCCAGCAGTGAAGCGCGGGGACAGGTTATAGGCTACACCTTC.